This entry lists 22 T cell receptor beta chains sequenced from one sample in a study of cytomegalovirus exposure and HLA in healthy donors. PCR used 60 Vbeta primers and 13 Jbeta primers. Here immunoSEQ multiplex PCR was the method, and the copy in TCRdb shows in-frame clones only, minus some. The data hold 130,000 to 150,000 clones, with around 72% observed a single time. The sequenced sample was PBMCs. These receptors came from a woman aged 40 to 50 in good health and CMV-seronegative.

This clone was seen a few times. This rearrangement joins TRBV5-1 to TRBJ1-1; tentatively, D is TRBD1 (5 bases). V lost 4 bases and J 0 bases, leaving 19 bases between the germline ends. Germline CDR1 reads SGHRS; CDR2 reads YFSETQ. The CDR3 consists of 17 residues. The CDR3 is CASSRGLQSNLNTEAFF. The CDR3 bases are TGCGCCAGCAGCAGGGGACTCCAGTCGAACTTGAACACTGAAGCTTTCTTT.

J is TRBJ1-1 and V is TRBV4-1, with TRBD1 matching over 9 bases. This CDR3 region has 15 residues. The J segment lost 4 bases and the V segment lost 0 bases, leaving 3 bases of the junction unmatched. The germline V gene has CDR1 MGHRA and CDR2 YSYEKL. The CDR3 reads CASSQETGGGTEAFF. DNA of the CDR3: TGCGCCAGCAGCCAAGAAACAGGGGGCGGCACTGAAGCTTTCTTT.

This clone was observed a single time. At one end the junction does not follow the germline gene, possibly because of a read error. The gene calls are TRBV14 and TRBJ1-6; 8 nucleotides line up with TRBD1. Germline V lookup: CDR1 SGHDN, CDR2 FVKESK. This CDR3 has 17 amino acids. The DNA for the CDR3 is TGTGCCAGCAGCCAATTGCAGGGGGCTGACTATAGTTCACCCCTCCACTTT. Translation gives CASSQLQGADYSSPLHF. The full variable domain, its missing parts supplied by reference TRBV14 and TRBJ1-6, is EAGVTQFPSHSVIEKGQTVTLRCDPISGHDNLYWYRRVMGKEIKFLLHFVKESKQDESGMPNNRFLAERTGGTYSTLKVQPAELEDSGVYFCASSQLQGADYSSPLHFGNGTRLTVT.

The chain joins TRBV28 to TRBJ1-2; 7 bases map to TRBD1. This CDR3 contains 19 residues. V was clipped by 1 base and J by 3 bases; unmatched bases: 17. Germline loops: CDR1 MDHEN, CDR2 SYDVKM. In nucleotides, the CDR3 is TGTGCCAGCAGTTTATTCGCCCCTTGGGGGCAGGGGGTTGACTATGGCTACACCTTC. Translating gives CASSLFAPWGQGVDYGYTF.

The genes are TRBV4-2 and TRBJ1-4; the D is unclear. Trimming took 4 bases from V and 0 from J, leaving 9 bases between them. CDR3 length equals 15 residues. The germline CDR1 and CDR2 sequences are LGHNA and YNFKEQ. In DNA form, the CDR3 reads TGTGCCAGCAGCCGAAACAGTGCAACTAATGAAAAACTGTTTTTT. It codes for CASSRNSATNEKLFF.

The CDR3 reads CASSGFGWGLEQYV. The CDR3 coding sequence is TGTGCCAGCAGTGGGTTTGGTTGGGGGCTCGAGCAGTACGTC. The chain joins TRBV6-4 to TRBJ2-7; tentatively, D is TRBD1 (6 bases). The V end was cut by 4 bases, the J end by 6 bases, with 16 bases between. The CDR3 has 14 amino acids. Germline loops: CDR1 MRHNA, CDR2 SNTAGT.

In this sample, this clone turned up a few times. The chain uses TRBV2 and TRBJ1-4, with 7 bases matching TRBD1. The CDR3 is made up of 14 amino acids. V was pared by 7 bases and J by 6 bases, with 8 bases of the junction left unmatched. Per germline, CDR1 SNHLY and CDR2 FYNNEI. The CDR3 DNA follows: TGTGCCAGCAAGGAGCAGGGGGAGTATGAAAAACTGTTTTTT. This sequence encodes CASKEQGEYEKLFF.

The V and J genes are TRBV19 and TRBJ2-2; 11 bases agree with TRBD2. CDR1 and CDR2 (germline): LNHDA, SQIVND (reference sequence). The CDR3 consists of 16 residues. The junction had 6 bases not matched to a gene; V was cut back by 3 bases and J by 6 bases. CDR3 loop: CASSIGLAGGAGELFF. The CDR3 DNA reads TGTGCCAGTAGTATCGGCCTAGCGGGGGGTGCCGGGGAGCTGTTTTTT.

The genes are TRBV20-1 and TRBJ1-2, with a tentative D call TRBD1 (5 bases). CDR1 and CDR2 (germline): DFQATT, SNEGSKA (reference sequence). V dropped 0 bases and J dropped 11 bases, with 10 bases sitting between them. The CDR3 is made up of 11 amino acids. The CDR3 is CSARDRRGYTF. DNA for the CDR3: TGCAGTGCTAGAGATCGGAGGGGTTACACCTTC.

The table lists this clone with a count of one. The junction and the germline gene differ at one end; a read error may be behind it. The chain has TRBV7-7 and TRBJ2-5; D is ambiguous. The germline V gene has CDR1 SSHAT and CDR2 FNYEAQ (reference sequence). CDR3 length equals 13 residues. DNA for the CDR3: TGTGCTAGCAGCCCGACTCGTATGGAGACCCAGTACTTC. Its translation: CASSPTRMETQYF.

The genes are TRBV27 and TRBJ1-3; D unresolved. V shed 6 bases and J shed 1 base, with 10 bases lying between them. Germline assignment: CDR1 MNHEY and CDR2 SMNVEV (reference sequence). The CDR3 loop spans 14 amino acids. CDR3 nucleotide sequence: TGTGCCAGCAGAACTGGAGTATCTGGAAACACCATATATTTT. Its protein product is CASRTGVSGNTIYF.

The chain has TRBV18 and TRBJ2-1; D may be TRBD2 (6 bases). Germline lookup yields CDR1 KGHSH and CDR2 LQKENI. The CDR3 is made up of 17 amino acids. V was cut by 1 base and J by 7 bases, with 20 bases left in between. CDR3 in DNA: TGTGCCAGCTCACCACTTACCGGGACTGGGCTGAGGAATGAGCAGTTCTTC. It codes for CASSPLTGTGLRNEQFF.

CDR3 nucleotides: TGTGCCAGCAGCGTAGACGGGGAAGTGACAGATACGCAGTATTTT. Translation: CASSVDGEVTDTQYF. The chain couples TRBV9 to TRBJ2-3; D might be TRBD2 (5 bases). CDR1 and CDR2 (germline): SGDLS, YYNGEE. Between the trimmed V and J ends, which lost 0 bases and 3 bases, there was a span of 11 bases. The CDR3 runs to 15 residues.

This clone has only one observation. This chain connects TRBV6-1 to TRBJ2-3; 10 bases line up with TRBD1. The CDR3 totals 17 residues. The V and J ends lost 1 base and 7 bases, in that order; junction bases with no gene match: 11. CDR1 and CDR2 (germline): MNHNS, SASEGT. The CDR3 loop reads CASSEGGDRGLVNTQYF. The CDR3 DNA sequence: TGTGCCAGCAGTGAAGGGGGGGACAGGGGTTTGGTAAATACGCAGTATTTT.

The rearrangement joins TRBV29-1 to TRBJ1-5, with D possibly TRBD1 on 5 matching bases. The V end lost 0 bases, the J end lost 7 bases, and 16 bases lay between the germline ends. The CDR3 runs 15 residues. Germline V gene sequence: CDR1 SQVTM, CDR2 ANQGSEA. The CDR3 is CSVEDPRGVRQPQHF. The DNA of the CDR3 is TGCAGCGTTGAAGATCCACGGGGGGTCAGGCAGCCCCAGCATTTT.

The CDR3 sequence is CASSSGQNYEQYV. CDR3 nucleotides: TGTGCCAGCAGCTCGGGACAGAACTACGAGCAGTACGTC. This rearrangement joins TRBV6-5 to TRBJ2-7; 7 bases are a match to TRBD1. Germline V lookup: CDR1 MNHEY, CDR2 SVGAGI. Losses at the gene ends were 6 bases for V and 3 bases for J; bases not matched to a gene: 5. The CDR3 is made up of 13 amino acids.

V and J are TRBV15 and TRBJ2-1; D gene unclear. The CDR3 sequence is 12 residues long. V gave up 0 bases and J gave up 7 bases, with 4 bases separating them. Germline V CDR1 and CDR2: LNHNV, YYDKDF (reference sequence). CDR3 loop: CATSRDRNEQFF. CDR3 bases: TGTGCCACCAGCAGAGATAGAAATGAGCAGTTCTTC.

There are a few counts of this clone. J is TRBJ2-3 and V is TRBV4-3, with TRBD1 identical over 9 bases. The CDR3 has 16 amino acids. The J segment lost 4 bases and the V segment lost 1 base, leaving 6 bases of the junction unmatched. Looked up from germline, CDR1 is LGHNA and CDR2 is YSLEER. The CDR3: CASSQAGTGMADTQYF. The CDR3 nucleotides read TGCGCCAGCAGCCAAGCCGGGACAGGGATGGCAGATACGCAGTATTTT.

The chain carries TRBV11-2 and TRBJ1-4; perhaps TRBD1 as D (5 bases). The CDR3 runs to 15 residues. The V end was cut by 3 bases, the J end by 1 base, with 9 bases between. Germline loops: CDR1 SGHAT, CDR2 FQNNGV. The CDR3, as DNA: TGTGCCAGCAGCTTTGGACACGGAACTAATGAAAAACTGTTTTTT. Translating it yields CASSFGHGTNEKLFF. The whole variable domain, remainder taken from reference TRBV11-2 and TRBJ1-4, is EAGVAQSPRYKIIEKRQSVAFWCNPISGHATLYWYQQILGQGPKLLIQFQNNGVVDDSQLPKDRFSAERLKGVDSTLKIQPAKLEDSAVYLCASSFGHGTNEKLFFGSGTQLSVL.

The chain uses TRBV19 and TRBJ1-1; 7 positions agree with TRBD1. CDR3 length: 14 amino acids. J gave up 6 bases and V 5 bases, and 9 bases lay outside the gene matches. Germline V lookup: CDR1 LNHDA, CDR2 SQIVND (reference sequence). The CDR3 is CASSVTGSVAEAFF. The CDR3, as DNA: TGTGCCAGTAGTGTGACAGGGAGTGTGGCTGAAGCTTTCTTT.

The chain uses TRBV6-1 and TRBJ1-3; the D is unclear. From germline, CDR1 is MNHNS and CDR2 SASEGT. Deletions cut 1 base from V and 0 bases from J, with 10 bases between. The length of the CDR3 is 16 residues. CDR3 in DNA: TGTGCCAGCAGTGAAGTACAGCCCTTCTCTGGAAACACCATATATTTT. Amino acid sequence: CASSEVQPFSGNTIYF.

This chain links TRBV9 with TRBJ2-2; 8 bases line up with TRBD1. CDR1 and CDR2 (germline): SGDLS, YYNGEE. With V trimmed by 5 bases and J by 6 bases, 3 bases remained unmatched. The CDR3 length is 13 residues. DNA of the CDR3: TGTGCCAGCAGTGAACAGGGGGCCGGGGAGCTGTTTTTT. It translates to CASSEQGAGELFF.